This TCR beta chain was identified during a study of shared clonotypes between healthy human individuals. Study-level points and caveats: Memory subsets generally showed lower estimated richness than naive subsets.

In germline, CDR1 is SGHRS, CDR2 YFSETQ. Trimming stripped 2 bases from V and 4 bases from J, with 18 bases between. There are 17 residues in the CDR3. Measured with immunoSEQ multiplex PCR; TCRdb has only the in-frame clones, and not every one. The table shows some 1 million clones, with about 76% occurring only once. A remark on this clone: The antigen remains unidentified.

Input material: memory CD4+ T cells sorted from blood. Sample subset: CD45RA-negative fraction. The chain is built from TRBV5-1 and TRBJ2-2; tentatively, D is TRBD1 (6 bases). The TCR comes from a young man in good health. CDR3 residues: CASSLLQQGRGTGELFF. The CDR3 DNA is TGCGCCAGCAGCTTATTACAACAGGGCCGTGGCACCGGGGAGCTGTTTTTT.